A single sample is the source of the 6 T cell receptor beta chains below, sequenced in a study of T cell responses to AZD1222 COVID-19 vaccine. Sequenced by immunoSEQ multiplex PCR; TCRdb stores in-frame clones only, minus some. The data contain around 110,000 clones, approximately 93% of them singletons. The sequencing here drew on peripheral blood, taken on day 0 of AZD1222 vaccination. Every receptor here comes from an adult in good health.

The V call is TRBV5-4, the J call TRBJ1-1; D remains unclear. V was shortened by 4 bases and J by 10 bases, with 26 bases between the two germline ends. The CDR3 extends over 16 amino acids. The V gene's germline CDR1 is SGHNT and CDR2 YYREEE (reference sequence). CDR3 DNA: TGTGCCAGCAGCGCTTCCAACTCGATGGCCGCGACCCGAGCTTTCTTT. This codes for CASSASNSMAATRAFF.

V usage is TRBV30 and J usage is TRBJ1-5; tentatively, D is TRBD1 (5 bases). This CDR3 comprises 14 residues. The germline CDR1 and CDR2 sequences are GTSNPN and SVGIG (reference sequence). Trimming removed 1 base at V and 1 base at J, with 8 bases between. The CDR3 bases are TGTGCCTGGAGTGGGGGGGAAAGCAATCAGCCCCAGCATTTT. Translating it yields CAWSGGESNQPQHF.

The chain employs TRBV7-6 and TRBJ2-1; 11 positions agree with TRBD2. Looked up from germline, CDR1 is SGHVS and CDR2 is FNYEAQ. The V and J ends lost 5 bases and 8 bases, in that order; junction bases with no gene match: 8. The CDR3 covers 15 residues. CDR3 amino acids: CASSPIAGGWDEQFF. Written as DNA, the CDR3 is TGTGCCAGCAGCCCCATAGCGGGAGGGTGGGATGAGCAGTTCTTC.

The chain's CDR3 is CASSQERSGSPKNIQYF. CDR3 nucleotides: TGCGCCAGCAGCCAAGAACGGAGCGGGAGTCCCAAAAACATTCAGTACTTC. The chain uses TRBV4-1 and TRBJ2-4; 8 bases are a match to TRBD2. This CDR3 comprises 17 residues. The V gene's germline CDR1 is MGHRA and CDR2 YSYEKL. After removal of 0 bases from V and 2 bases from J, the junction contained 6 bases not matched to a gene.

The chain carries TRBV28 and TRBJ1-6; maybe TRBD1 (5 bases). This CDR3 has 15 residues. Germline CDR1 MDHEN, CDR2 SYDVKM. The ends were cut back, 6 bases at V and 7 bases at J, with 16 bases in the middle. CDR3 DNA: TGTGCCAGCAGGGCCGCCGGCAGGGAAAATTCACCCCTCCACTTT. It yields the protein CASRAAGRENSPLHF. The full variable domain, rest sourced from reference TRBV28 and TRBJ1-6, is DVKVTQSSRYLVKRTGEKVFLECVQDMDHENMFWYRQDPGLGLRLIYFSYDVKMKEKGDIPEGYSVSREKKERFSLILESASTNQTSMYLCASRAAGRENSPLHFGNGTRLTVT.

This clone has a single count. V and J are TRBV28 and TRBJ2-7, with 9 positions matching TRBD2. Germline CDR1 MDHEN, CDR2 SYDVKM. This CDR3 contains 15 residues. The trim removed 5 bases at V and 3 bases at J, leaving 8 bases unmatched. The CDR3 sequence: CASSVQLAGYYEQYF. The CDR3, as DNA: TGTGCCAGCAGTGTACAACTAGCGGGCTACTACGAGCAGTACTTC. Looking up the rest from reference TRBV28 and TRBJ2-7 gives the full variable domain: DVKVTQSSRYLVKRTGEKVFLECVQDMDHENMFWYRQDPGLGLRLIYFSYDVKMKEKGDIPEGYSVSREKKERFSLILESASTNQTSMYLCASSVQLAGYYEQYFGPGTRLTVT.